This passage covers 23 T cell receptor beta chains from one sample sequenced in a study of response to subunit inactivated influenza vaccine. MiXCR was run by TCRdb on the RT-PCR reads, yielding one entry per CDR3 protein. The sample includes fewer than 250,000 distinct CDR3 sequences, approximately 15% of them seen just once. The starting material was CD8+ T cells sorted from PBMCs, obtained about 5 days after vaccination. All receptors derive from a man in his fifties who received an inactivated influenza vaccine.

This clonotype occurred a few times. CDR3 bases: TGTGCCAGCAGCTTAATCGGTCCAGGGGGCGCAGTACCTTTCTTT. Amino acid sequence: CASSLIGPGGAVPFF. The chain employs TRBV7-8 and TRBJ1-1, with 8 positions matching TRBD1. The CDR3 totals 15 residues. J gave up 12 bases and V 2 bases, and 14 bases lay outside the gene matches. Germline V gene lookup returns CDR1 SGHVS and CDR2 FQNEAQ.

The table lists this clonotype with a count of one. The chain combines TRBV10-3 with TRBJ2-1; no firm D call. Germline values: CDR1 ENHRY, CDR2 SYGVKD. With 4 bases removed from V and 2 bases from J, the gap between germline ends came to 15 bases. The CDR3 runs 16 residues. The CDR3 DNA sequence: TGTGCCATCAGTGTCGAACTTGGAAGCGCCTACAATGAGCAGTTCTTC. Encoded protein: CAISVELGSAYNEQFF.

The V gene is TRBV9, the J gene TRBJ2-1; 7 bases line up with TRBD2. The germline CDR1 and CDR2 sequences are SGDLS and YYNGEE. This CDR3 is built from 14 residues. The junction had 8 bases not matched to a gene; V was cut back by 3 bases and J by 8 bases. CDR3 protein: CASSASGEVDEQFF. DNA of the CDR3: TGTGCCAGCAGCGCAAGCGGGGAGGTTGATGAGCAGTTCTTC.

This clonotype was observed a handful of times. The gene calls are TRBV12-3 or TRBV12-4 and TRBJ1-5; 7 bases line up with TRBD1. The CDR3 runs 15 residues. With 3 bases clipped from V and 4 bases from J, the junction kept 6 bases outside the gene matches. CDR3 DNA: TGTGCCAGCAGTTTGGAGGGGGGACAGAATCAGCCCCAGCATTTT. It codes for CASSLEGGQNQPQHF.

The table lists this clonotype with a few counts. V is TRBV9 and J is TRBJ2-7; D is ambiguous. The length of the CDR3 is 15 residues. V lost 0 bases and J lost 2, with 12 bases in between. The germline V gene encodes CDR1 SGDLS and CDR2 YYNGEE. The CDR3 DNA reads TGTGCCAGCAGCGTAGGAACGGCCCGCGCCTACGAGCAGTACTTC. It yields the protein CASSVGTARAYEQYF.

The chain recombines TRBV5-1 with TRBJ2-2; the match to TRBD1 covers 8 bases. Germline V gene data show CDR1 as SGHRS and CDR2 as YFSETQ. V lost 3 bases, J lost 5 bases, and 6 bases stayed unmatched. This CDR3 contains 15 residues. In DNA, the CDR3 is TGCGCCAGCAGCTCAGGGACAGGACAAACCGGGGAGCTGTTTTTT. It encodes CASSSGTGQTGELFF.

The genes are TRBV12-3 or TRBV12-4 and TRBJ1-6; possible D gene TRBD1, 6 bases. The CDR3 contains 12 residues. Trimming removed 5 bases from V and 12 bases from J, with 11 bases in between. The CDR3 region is CASSEGGIPLHF. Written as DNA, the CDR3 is TGTGCCAGCAGTGAAGGGGGGATACCCCTCCACTTT.

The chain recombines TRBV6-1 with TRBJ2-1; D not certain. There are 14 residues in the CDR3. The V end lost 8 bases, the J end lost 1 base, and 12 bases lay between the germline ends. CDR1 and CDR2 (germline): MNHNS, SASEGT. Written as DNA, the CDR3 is TGTGCCAGCCGCCCGGGTCCATCCTACAATGAGCAGTTCTTC. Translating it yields CASRPGPSYNEQFF.

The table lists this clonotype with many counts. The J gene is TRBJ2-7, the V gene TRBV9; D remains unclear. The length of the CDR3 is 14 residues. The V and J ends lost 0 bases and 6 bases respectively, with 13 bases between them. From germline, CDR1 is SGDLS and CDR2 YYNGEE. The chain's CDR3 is CASSVETSLGEQYF. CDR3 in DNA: TGTGCCAGCAGCGTAGAGACCTCTCTCGGCGAGCAGTACTTC. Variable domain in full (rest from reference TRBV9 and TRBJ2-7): DSGVTQTPKHLITATGQRVTLRCSPRSGDLSVYWYQQSLDQGLQFLIQYYNGEERAKGNILERFSAQQFPDLHSELNLSSLELGDSALYFCASSVETSLGEQYFGPGTRLTVT.

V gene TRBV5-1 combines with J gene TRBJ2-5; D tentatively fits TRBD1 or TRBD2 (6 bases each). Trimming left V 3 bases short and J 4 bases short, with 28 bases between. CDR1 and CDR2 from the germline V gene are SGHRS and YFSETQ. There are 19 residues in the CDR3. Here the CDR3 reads CASSWDPTGTSLRGETQYF. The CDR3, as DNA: TGCGCCAGCAGCTGGGACCCCACGGGAACTAGCCTCAGGGGAGAGACCCAGTACTTC.

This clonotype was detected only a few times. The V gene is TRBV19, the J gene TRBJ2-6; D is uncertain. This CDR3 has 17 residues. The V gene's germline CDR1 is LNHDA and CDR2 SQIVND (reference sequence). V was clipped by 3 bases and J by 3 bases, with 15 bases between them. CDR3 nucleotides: TGTGCCAGTAGTATCCCCTTAAAGAAAGGTGGGGCCAACGTCCTGACTTTC. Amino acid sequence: CASSIPLKKGGANVLTF.

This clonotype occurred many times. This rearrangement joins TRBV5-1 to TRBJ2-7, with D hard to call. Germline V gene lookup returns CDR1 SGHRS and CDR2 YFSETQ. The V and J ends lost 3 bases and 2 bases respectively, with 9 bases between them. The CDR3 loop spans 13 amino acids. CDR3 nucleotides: TGCGCCAGCAGCTCCCTGGCTACCTACGAGCAGTACTTC. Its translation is CASSSLATYEQYF. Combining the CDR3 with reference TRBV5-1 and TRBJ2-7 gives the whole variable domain KAGVTQTPRYLIKTRGQQVTLSCSPISGHRSVSWYQQTPGQGLQFLFEYFSETQRNKGNFPGRFSGRQFSNSRSEMNVSTLELGDSALYLCASSSLATYEQYFGPGTRLTVT.

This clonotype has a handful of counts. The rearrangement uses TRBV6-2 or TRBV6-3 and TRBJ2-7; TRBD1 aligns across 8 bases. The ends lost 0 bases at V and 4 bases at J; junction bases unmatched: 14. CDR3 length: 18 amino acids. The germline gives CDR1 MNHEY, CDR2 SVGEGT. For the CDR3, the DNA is TGTGCCAGCAGTTACTCGGTACGATGGGACAGGAACGATTACGAGCAGTACTTC. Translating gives CASSYSVRWDRNDYEQYF.

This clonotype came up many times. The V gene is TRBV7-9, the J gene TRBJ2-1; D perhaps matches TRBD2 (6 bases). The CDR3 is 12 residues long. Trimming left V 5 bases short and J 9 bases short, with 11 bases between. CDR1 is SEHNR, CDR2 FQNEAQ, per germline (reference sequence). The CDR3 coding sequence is TGTGCCAGCAGCCCAACTAGCTTTGAGCAGTTCTTC. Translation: CASSPTSFEQFF. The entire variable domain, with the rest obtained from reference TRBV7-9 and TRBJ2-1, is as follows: DTGVSQNPRHKITKRGQNVTFRCDPISEHNRLYWYRQTLGQGPEFLTYFQNEAQLEKSRLLSDRFSAERPKGSFSTLEIQRTEQGDSAMYLCASSPTSFEQFFGPGTRLTVL.

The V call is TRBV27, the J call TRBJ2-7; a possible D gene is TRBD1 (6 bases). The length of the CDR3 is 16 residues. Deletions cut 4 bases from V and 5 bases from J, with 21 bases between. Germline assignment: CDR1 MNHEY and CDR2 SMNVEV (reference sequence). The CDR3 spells CASSYVVGTGFDEQYF. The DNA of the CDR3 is TGTGCCAGCAGTTATGTAGTCGGAACAGGGTTCGACGAGCAGTACTTC.

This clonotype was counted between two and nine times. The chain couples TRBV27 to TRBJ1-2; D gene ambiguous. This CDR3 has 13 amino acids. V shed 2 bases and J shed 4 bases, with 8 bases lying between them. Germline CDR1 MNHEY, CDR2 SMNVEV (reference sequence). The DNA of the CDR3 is TGTGCCAGCAGTTTAATGCTCGGCTATGGCTACACCTTC. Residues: CASSLMLGYGYTF.

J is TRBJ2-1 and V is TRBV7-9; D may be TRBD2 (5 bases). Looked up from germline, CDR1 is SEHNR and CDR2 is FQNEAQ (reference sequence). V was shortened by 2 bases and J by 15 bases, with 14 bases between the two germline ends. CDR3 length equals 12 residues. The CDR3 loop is CASSLTPIEGFF. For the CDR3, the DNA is TGTGCCAGCAGCTTAACCCCGATCGAGGGGTTCTTC. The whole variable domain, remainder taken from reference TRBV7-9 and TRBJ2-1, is DTGVSQNPRHKITKRGQNVTFRCDPISEHNRLYWYRQTLGQGPEFLTYFQNEAQLEKSRLLSDRFSAERPKGSFSTLEIQRTEQGDSAMYLCASSLTPIEGFFGPGTRLTVL.

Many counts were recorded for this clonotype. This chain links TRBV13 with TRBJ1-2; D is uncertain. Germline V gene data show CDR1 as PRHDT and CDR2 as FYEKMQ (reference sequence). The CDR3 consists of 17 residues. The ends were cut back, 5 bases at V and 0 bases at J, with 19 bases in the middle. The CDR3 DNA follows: TGTGCCAGCAGCCCCATATCGCACAGTCTGACTAACTATGGCTACACCTTC. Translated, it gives CASSPISHSLTNYGYTF.

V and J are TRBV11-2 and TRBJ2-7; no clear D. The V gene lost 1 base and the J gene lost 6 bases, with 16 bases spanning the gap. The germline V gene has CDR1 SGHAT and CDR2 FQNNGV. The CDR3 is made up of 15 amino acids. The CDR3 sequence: CASSLGHGVYGEQYF. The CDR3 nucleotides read TGTGCCAGCAGCTTAGGACACGGCGTCTACGGCGAGCAGTACTTC.

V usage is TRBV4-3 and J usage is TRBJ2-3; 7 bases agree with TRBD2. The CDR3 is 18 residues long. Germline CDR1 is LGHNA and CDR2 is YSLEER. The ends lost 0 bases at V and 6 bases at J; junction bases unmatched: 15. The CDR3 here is CASSQEGGLEVFRDTQYF. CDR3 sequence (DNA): TGCGCCAGCAGCCAAGAAGGAGGACTAGAGGTGTTCAGGGATACGCAGTATTTT.

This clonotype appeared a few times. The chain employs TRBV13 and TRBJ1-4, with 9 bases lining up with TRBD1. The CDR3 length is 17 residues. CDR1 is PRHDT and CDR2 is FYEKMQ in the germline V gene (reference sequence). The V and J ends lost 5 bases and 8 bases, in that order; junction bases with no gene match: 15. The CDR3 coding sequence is TGTGCCAGCAGCACCCGGACAGGGGAGGGGTTAGCCGAAAAACTGTTTTTT. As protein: CASSTRTGEGLAEKLFF.

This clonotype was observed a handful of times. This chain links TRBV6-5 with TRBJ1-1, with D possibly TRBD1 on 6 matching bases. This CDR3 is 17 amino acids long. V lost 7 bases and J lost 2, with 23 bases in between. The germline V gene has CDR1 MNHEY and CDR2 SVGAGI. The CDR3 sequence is CASTLGLPGELNTEAFF. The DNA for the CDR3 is TGTGCCAGCACTTTAGGACTCCCAGGGGAGCTTAACACTGAAGCTTTCTTT.

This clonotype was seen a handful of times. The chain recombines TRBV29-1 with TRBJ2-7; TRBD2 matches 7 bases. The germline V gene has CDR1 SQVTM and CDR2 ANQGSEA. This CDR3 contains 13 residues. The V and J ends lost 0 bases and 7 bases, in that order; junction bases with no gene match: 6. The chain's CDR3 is CSVEDGGGREQYF. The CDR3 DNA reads TGCAGCGTTGAAGATGGGGGGGGTCGGGAGCAGTACTTC.